This T cell receptor (beta chain) was sequenced during a study of blood T cell repertoires in COVID-19 (TCRdb year 2020). As for the study more broadly: Samples from collaborators originated in the United States, Italy and Spain and spanned both the acute and convalescent phases of COVID-19. Sample metadata almost always included a de-identified subject ID, COVID-19 status, age in years and sex. The material from the prospective study consisted of cDNA or gDNA derived from T cells, B-cell-depleted T cells, or PBMCs. The dataset comprised deeply sampled blood TCRbeta repertoires from subjects exposed to, actively infected with, or recovered from COVID-19. Where HLA class I and class II types were available, the types were taken from metadata supplied by the sample provider, not from assay-based typing. The samples were drawn from the first 160 participants of the ongoing ImmuneRACE study and from some 1,300 subjects provided by 6 global collaborators. The repertoires were made available in a free public database intended to serve as a resource for research on the immune response to SARS-CoV-2.

TCRbeta CDR3 regions were amplified from genomic DNA using the immunoSEQ Assay, a bias-controlled multiplex PCR. The authors processed their data as follows. Within the assay, amplification of reference gene primers was used to estimate how many nucleated cells each sample contained. To quantify the absolute abundance of each unique TCRbeta CDR3 rearrangement, sequence reads were collapsed and filtered. For each sample, productive Simpson clonality was calculated as the square root of Simpson's diversity index over productive rearrangements. Here the immuneACCESS table is served through TCRdb, limited to in-frame sequences with V and J called. Missing clones are a known gap in these copies; in checked studies unresolved V genes cover under half, and the rest lacks a known reason. The V and J calls and clone size were taken over from that table, and D and trimming were inferred from the DNA. The sample contains 120,000 or so clones, 60% to 85% of them found a single time. The ten most abundant clones make up under 1% of the sample.

The study at large found these results: The amount of clinical and demographic metadata varied by source and participant and was provided uncurated.

Including cysteine and phenylalanine, the CDR3 has 16 amino acids. Of the read, only the CDR3 DNA is kept; its 48 bases are in frame from base 1. The junction carries 19 bases between V and J, which are trimmed by 4 bases and 4 bases respectively. The germline V gene gives CDR1 as MGHRA and CDR2 as YSYEKL. Collaborating institutions collected whole blood in K2EDTA tubes following their own protocols. Collaborator samples were shipped for TCRbeta analysis as frozen whole blood, isolated PBMCs, or DNA extracted from either sample type. A remark on this clone: The antigen it binds to is not known. One base away there is no much larger clone; base qualities are not given.

The specimen sequenced was peripheral blood. The TCR was taken from a human donor with acute or convalescent COVID-19. The donor label of this sample is uncertain. The V and J genes are TRBV4-1 and TRBJ1-1; a tentative D match to TRBD1 spans 6 bases. DNA sequence: TGCGCCAGCAGCCCCACTTCGCCAGGGGTAGGCACTGAAGCTTTCTTT. It translates to CASSPTSPGVGTEAFF.